This T cell receptor (beta chain) was found in a study of CD8+CD57+ T cells in acquired aplastic anemia. The CDR3 covers 14 residues. The germline CDR1 and CDR2 sequences are WSHSY and SAAADI. Genomic DNA was employed as the template in profiling TCR beta VDJ and CDR3. Using its own MiXCR run on the reads, TCRdb lists one record per CDR3 protein. The sample holds just over 400,000 distinct CDR3 sequences, approximately 70% seen once. The source material was sorted CD4+, CD8+, or CD8+CD57+ T cells (not recorded which) from PBMCs. The origin of this receptor is a human donor in good health, serving as a control. V gene TRBV10-2 combines with J gene TRBJ1-1; D gene ambiguous. The CDR3 bases are TGCAGTAGCATTTCCGAAGTGCTGAACACTGAAGCTTTCTTT. Translated, it gives CSSISEVLNTEAFF.